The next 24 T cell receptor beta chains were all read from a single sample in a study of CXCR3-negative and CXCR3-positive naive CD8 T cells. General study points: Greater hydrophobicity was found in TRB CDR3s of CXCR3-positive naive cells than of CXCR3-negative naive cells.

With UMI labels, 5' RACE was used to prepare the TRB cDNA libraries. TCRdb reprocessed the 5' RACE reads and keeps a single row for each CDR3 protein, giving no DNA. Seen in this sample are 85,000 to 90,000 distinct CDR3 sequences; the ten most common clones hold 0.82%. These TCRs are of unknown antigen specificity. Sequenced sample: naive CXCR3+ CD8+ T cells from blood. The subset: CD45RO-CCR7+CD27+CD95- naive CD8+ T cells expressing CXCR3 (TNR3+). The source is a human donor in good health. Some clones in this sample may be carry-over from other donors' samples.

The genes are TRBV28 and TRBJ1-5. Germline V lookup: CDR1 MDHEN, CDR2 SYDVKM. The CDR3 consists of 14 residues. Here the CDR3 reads CASSSQYSNQPQHF.

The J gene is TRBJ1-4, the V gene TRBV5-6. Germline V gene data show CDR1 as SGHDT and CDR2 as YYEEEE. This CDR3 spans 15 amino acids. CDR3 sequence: CASSDHVSENEKLFF.

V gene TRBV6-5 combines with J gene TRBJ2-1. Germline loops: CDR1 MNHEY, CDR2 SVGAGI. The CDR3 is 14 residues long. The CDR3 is CASRSLETYNEQFF.

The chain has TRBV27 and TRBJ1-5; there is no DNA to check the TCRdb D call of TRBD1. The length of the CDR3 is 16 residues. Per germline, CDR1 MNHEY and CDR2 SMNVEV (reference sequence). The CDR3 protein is CASSLSLGQKNQPQHF.

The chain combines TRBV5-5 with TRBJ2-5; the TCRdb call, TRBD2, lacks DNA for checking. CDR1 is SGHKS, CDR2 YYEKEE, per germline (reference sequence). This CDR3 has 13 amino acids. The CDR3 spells CASSLWTSETQYF.

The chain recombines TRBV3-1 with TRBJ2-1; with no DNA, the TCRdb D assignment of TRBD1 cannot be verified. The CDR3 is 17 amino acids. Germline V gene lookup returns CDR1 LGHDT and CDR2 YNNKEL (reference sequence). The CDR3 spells CASSQESERGLGNEQFF.

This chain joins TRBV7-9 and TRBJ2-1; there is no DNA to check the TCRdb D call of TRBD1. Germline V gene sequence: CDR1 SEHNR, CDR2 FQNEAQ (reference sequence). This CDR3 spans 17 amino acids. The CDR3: CASSKHQGFSSYNEQFF. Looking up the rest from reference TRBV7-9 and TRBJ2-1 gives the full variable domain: DTGVSQNPRHKITKRGQNVTFRCDPISEHNRLYWYRQTLGQGPEFLTYFQNEAQLEKSRLLSDRFSAERPKGSFSTLEIQRTEQGDSAMYLCASSKHQGFSSYNEQFFGPGTRLTVL.

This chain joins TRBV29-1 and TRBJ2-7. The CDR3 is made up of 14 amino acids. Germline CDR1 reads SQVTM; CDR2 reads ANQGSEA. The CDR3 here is CSVESVDSSYEQYF.

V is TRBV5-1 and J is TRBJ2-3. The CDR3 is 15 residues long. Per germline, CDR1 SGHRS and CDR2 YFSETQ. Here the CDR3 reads CASRSTRSPADTQYF.

CDR3 in amino acids: CSVEDVTESYEQYF. This chain links TRBV29-1 with TRBJ2-7. There are 14 residues in the CDR3. Per the germline V gene, CDR1 is SQVTM and CDR2 is ANQGSEA.

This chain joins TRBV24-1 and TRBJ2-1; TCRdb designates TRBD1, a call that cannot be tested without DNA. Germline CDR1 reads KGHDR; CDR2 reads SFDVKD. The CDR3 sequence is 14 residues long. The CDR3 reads CATSEAGTENEQFF.

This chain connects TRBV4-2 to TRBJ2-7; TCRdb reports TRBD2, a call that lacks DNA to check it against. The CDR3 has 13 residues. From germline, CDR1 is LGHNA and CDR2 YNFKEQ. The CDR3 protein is CASRDFSSYEQYF.

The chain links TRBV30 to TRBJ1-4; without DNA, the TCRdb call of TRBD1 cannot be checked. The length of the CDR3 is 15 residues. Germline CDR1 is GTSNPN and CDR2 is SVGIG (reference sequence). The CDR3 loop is CAWSATGWKEEKLFF.

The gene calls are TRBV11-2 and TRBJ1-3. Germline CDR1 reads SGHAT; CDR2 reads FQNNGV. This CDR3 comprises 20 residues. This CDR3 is CASSFPTLESDVDSGNTIYF.

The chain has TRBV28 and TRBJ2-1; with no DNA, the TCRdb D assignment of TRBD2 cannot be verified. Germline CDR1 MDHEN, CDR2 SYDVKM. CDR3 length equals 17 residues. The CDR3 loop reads CASSLLTGAGGYNEQFF.

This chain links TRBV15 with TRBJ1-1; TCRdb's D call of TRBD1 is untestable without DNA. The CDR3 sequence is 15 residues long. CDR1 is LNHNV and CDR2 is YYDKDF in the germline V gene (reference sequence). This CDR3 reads CATSREGTGNTEAFF.

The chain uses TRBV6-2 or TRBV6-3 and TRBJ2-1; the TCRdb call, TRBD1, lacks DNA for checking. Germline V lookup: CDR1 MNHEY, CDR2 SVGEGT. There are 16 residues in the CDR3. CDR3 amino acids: CASSYGPQVSYNEQFF.

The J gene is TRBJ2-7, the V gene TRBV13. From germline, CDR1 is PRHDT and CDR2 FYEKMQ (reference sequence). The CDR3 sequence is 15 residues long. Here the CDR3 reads CASSLGTQGLYEQYF. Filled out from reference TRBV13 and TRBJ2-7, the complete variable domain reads AAGVIQSPRHLIKEKRETATLKCYPIPRHDTVYWYQQGPGQDPQFLISFYEKMQSDKGSIPDRFSAQQFSDYHSELNMSSLELGDSALYFCASSLGTQGLYEQYFGPGTRLTVT.

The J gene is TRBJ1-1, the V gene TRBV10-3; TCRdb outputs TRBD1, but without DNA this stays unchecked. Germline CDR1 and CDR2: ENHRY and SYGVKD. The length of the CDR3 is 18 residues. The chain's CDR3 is CAISQLFRRGEWNTEAFF.

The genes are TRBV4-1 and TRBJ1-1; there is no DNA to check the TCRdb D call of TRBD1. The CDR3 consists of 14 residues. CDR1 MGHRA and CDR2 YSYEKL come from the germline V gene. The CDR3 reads CASSPQGGSTEAFF.

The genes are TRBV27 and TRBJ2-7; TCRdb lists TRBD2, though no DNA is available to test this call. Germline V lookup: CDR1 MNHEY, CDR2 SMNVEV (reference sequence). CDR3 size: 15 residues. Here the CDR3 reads CASTVWLPRSYEQYF.

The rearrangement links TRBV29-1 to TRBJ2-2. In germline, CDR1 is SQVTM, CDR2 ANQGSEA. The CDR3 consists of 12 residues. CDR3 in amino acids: CSVPRTTGELFF.

The CDR3 region is CASGLGNLYNEQFF. The rearrangement uses TRBV12-5 and TRBJ2-1. Germline V gives CDR1 LGHNT, CDR2 FRNRAP. This CDR3 region has 14 residues.

CDR3 residues: CASSLRGGSYEQYF. The V gene is TRBV13, the J gene TRBJ2-7; TCRdb calls TRBD2, which cannot be checked without DNA. This CDR3 is built from 14 residues. Germline loops: CDR1 PRHDT, CDR2 FYEKMQ (reference sequence).